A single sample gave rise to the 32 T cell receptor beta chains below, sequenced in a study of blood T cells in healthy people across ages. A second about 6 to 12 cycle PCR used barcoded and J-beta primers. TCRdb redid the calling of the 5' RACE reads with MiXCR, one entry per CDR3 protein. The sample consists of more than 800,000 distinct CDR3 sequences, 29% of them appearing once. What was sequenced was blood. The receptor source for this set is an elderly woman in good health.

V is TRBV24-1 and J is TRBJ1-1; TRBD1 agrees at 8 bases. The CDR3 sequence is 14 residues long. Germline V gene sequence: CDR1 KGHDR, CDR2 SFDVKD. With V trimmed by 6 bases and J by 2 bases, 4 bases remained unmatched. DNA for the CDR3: TGTGCCACCAGTAAGACAGGGGAAAACACTGAAGCTTTCTTT. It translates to CATSKTGENTEAFF.

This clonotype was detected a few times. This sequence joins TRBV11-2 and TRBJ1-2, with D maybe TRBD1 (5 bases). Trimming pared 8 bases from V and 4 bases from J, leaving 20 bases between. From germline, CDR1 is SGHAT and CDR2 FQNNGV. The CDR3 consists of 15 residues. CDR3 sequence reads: CASQASMGLSYGYTF. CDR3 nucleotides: TGTGCCAGCCAGGCTTCCATGGGACTCAGCTATGGCTACACCTTC. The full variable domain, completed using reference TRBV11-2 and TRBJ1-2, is EAGVAQSPRYKIIEKRQSVAFWCNPISGHATLYWYQQILGQGPKLLIQFQNNGVVDDSQLPKDRFSAERLKGVDSTLKIQPAKLEDSAVYLCASQASMGLSYGYTFGSGTRLTVV.

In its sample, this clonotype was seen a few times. CDR3 sequence (DNA): TGTGCCAGCAGCCTGACAGGGGTGGAAGAAAAACTGTTTTTT. Translating it yields CASSLTGVEEKLFF. V usage is TRBV6-1 and J usage is TRBJ1-4; 8 nucleotides match TRBD1. The CDR3 contains 14 residues. V shed 6 bases, J shed 8 bases, and the junction held 8 bases outside the gene matches. Germline assignment: CDR1 MNHNS and CDR2 SASEGT.

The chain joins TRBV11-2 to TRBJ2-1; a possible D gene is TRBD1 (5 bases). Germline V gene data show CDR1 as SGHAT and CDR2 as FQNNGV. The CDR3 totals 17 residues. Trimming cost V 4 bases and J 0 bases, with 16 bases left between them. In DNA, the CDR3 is TGTGCCAGCAGCTCCGGATCAGGGTTGAGCTCCTACAATGAGCAGTTCTTC. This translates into CASSSGSGLSSYNEQFF.

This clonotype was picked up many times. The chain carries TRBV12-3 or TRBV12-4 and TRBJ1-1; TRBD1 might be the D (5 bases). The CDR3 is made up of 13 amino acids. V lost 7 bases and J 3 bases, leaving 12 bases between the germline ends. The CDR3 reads CASILRGDTEAFF. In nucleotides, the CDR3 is TGTGCCAGCATTCTGCGGGGGGACACTGAAGCTTTCTTT.

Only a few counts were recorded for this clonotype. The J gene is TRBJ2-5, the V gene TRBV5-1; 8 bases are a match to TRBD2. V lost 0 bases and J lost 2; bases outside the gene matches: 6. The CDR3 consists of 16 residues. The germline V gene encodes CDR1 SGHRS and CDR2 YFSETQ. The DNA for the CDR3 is TGCGCCAGCAGCTTGGCCCTAGCGGGCGATCAAGAGACCCAGTACTTC. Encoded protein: CASSLALAGDQETQYF.

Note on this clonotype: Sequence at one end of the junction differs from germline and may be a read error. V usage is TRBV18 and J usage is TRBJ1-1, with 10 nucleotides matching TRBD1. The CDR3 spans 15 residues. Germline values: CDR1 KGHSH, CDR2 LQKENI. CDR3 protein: CASAPRQGARTEAFF. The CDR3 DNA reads TGTGCCAGCGCACCAAGACAGGGGGCGAGAACTGAAGCTTTCTTT.

CDR3 in amino acids: CASSSVTTWSYEQYF. The CDR3 DNA is TGTGCCAGCAGCTCTGTGACAACATGGTCGTACGAGCAGTACTTC. This chain joins TRBV5-6 and TRBJ2-7; D call uncertain. The V and J ends lost 3 bases and 4 bases respectively, with 17 bases between them. The CDR3 has 15 amino acids. Looked up from germline, CDR1 is SGHDT and CDR2 is YYEEEE.

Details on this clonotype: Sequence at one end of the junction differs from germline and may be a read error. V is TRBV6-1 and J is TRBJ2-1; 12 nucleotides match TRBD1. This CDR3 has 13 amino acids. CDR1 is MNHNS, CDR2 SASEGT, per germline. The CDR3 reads CTSTRDRGRNRFF. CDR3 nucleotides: TGTACCAGCACCAGGGACAGGGGGCGTAATAGGTTCTTC.

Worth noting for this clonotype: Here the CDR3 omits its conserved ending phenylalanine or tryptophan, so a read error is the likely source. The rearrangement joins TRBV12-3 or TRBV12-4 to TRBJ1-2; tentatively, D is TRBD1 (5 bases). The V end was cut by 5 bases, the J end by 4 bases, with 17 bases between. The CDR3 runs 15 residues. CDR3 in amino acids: CASSQHLGVSYGYTC. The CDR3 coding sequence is TGTGCCAGCAGTCAGCACCTGGGGGTTAGCTATGGCTACACCTGC.

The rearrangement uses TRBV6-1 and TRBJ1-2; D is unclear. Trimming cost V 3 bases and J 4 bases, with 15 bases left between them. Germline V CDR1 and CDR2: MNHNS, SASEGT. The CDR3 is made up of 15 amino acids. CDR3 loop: CASSDGVGSGYGYTF. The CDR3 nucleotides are TGTGCCAGCAGTGATGGGGTAGGCTCAGGCTATGGCTACACCTTC.

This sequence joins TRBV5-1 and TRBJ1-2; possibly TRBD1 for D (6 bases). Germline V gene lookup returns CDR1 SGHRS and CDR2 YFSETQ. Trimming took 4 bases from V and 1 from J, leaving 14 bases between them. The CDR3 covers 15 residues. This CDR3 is CASSMTTGNNYGYTF. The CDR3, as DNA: TGCGCCAGCAGCATGACTACAGGGAATAACTATGGCTACACCTTC.

CDR3 in amino acids: CASSKRLAGYTDTQYF. The CDR3 bases are TGTGCCAGCAGCAAAAGACTAGCGGGGTACACAGATACGCAGTATTTT. The chain recombines TRBV3-1 with TRBJ2-3; the match to TRBD2 covers 11 bases. CDR1 and CDR2 from the germline V gene are LGHDT and YNNKEL (reference sequence). This CDR3 comprises 16 residues. The V and J ends lost 5 bases and 2 bases, in that order; junction bases with no gene match: 6.

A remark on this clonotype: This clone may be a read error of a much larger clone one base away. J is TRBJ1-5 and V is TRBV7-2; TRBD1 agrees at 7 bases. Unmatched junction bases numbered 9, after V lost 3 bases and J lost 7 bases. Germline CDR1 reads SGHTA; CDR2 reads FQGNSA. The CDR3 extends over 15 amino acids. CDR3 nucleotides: TGTGCCAGCAGCTTTGCGCTGACAGGGATCCAGCCCCAGCATTTT. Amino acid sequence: CASSFALTGIQPQHF.

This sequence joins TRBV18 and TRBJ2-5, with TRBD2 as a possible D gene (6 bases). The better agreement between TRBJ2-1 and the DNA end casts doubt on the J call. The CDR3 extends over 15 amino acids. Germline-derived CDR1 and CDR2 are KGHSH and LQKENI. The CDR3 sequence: CASSPRRGRGETQFF. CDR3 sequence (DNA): TGTGCCAGCTCACCACGGAGGGGCCGTGGAGAGACCCAGTTCTTC.

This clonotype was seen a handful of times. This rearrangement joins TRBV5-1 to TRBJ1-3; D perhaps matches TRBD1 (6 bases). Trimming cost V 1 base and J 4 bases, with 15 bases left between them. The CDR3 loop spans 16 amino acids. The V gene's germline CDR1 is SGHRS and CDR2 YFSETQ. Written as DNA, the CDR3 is TGCGCCAGCAGCTTGTTCCAGGGGCGCGGAGGAAACACCATATATTTT. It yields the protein CASSLFQGRGGNTIYF. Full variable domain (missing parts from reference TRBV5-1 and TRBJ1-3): KAGVTQTPRYLIKTRGQQVTLSCSPISGHRSVSWYQQTPGQGLQFLFEYFSETQRNKGNFPGRFSGRQFSNSRSEMNVSTLELGDSALYLCASSLFQGRGGNTIYFGEGSWLTVV.

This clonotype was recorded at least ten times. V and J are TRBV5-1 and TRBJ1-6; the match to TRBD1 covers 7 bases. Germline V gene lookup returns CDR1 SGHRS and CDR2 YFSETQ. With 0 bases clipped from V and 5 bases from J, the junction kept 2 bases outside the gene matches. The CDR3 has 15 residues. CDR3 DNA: TGCGCCAGCAGCTTGGAACAGGGGAATAATTCACCCCTCCACTTT. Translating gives CASSLEQGNNSPLHF.

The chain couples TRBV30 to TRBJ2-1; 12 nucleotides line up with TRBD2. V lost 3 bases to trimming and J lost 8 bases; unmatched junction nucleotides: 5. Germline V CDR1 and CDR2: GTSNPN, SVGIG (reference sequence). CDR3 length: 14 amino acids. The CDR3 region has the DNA TGTGCCTGGAGAACTAGCGGGAGGTCGTATGAGCAGTTCTTC. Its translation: CAWRTSGRSYEQFF.

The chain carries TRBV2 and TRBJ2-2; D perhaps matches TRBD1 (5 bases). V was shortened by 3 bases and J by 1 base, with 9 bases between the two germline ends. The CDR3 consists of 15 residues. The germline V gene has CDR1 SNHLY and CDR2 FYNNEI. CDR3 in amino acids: CASSDRRGNTGELFF. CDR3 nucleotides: TGTGCCAGCAGTGATCGTAGGGGGAACACCGGGGAGCTGTTTTTT.

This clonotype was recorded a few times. CDR3 sequence reads: CASSVVPQNYGYTF. For the CDR3, the DNA is TGTGCCAGCAGCGTAGTTCCACAAAACTATGGCTACACCTTC. The chain recombines TRBV9 with TRBJ1-2; D is ambiguous. Germline V gives CDR1 SGDLS, CDR2 YYNGEE. V dropped 0 bases and J dropped 2 bases, with 8 bases sitting between them. CDR3 length: 14 residues.

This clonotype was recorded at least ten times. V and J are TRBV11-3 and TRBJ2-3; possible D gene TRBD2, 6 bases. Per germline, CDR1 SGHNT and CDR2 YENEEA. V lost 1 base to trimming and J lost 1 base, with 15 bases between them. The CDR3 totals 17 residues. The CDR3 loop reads CASSLGSTGGGTDTQYF. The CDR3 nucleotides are TGTGCCAGCAGCTTAGGTAGCACCGGGGGAGGCACAGATACGCAGTATTTT.

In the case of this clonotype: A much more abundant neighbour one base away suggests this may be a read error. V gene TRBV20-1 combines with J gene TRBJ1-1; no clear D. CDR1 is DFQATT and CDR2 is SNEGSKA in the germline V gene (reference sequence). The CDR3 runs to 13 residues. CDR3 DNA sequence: TGCAGTGCTAGAGGCAGAGTGAACACTGAAGTTTTCTTT. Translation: CSARGRVNTEVFF.

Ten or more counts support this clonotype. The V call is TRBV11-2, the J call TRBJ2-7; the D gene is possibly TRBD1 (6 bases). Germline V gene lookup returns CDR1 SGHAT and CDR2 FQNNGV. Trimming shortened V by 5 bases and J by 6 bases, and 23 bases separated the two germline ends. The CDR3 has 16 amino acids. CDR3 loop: CASSLSTGTTRSEQYF. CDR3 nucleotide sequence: TGTGCCAGCAGCCTCTCCACCGGGACAACTCGGAGCGAGCAGTACTTC.

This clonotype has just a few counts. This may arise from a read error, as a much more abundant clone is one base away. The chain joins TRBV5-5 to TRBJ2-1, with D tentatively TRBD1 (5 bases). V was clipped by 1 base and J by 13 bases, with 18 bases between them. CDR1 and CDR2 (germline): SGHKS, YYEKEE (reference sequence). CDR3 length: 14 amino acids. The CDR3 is CASSLSVTEETQFF. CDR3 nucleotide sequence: TGTGCCAGCAGCTTGTCTGTGACAGAAGAGACCCAGTTCTTC.

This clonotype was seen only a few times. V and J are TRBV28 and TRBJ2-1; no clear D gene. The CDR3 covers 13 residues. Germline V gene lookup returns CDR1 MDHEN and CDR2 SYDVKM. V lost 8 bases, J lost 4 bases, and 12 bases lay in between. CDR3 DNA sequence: TGTGCCAGCTGGGGTCGGAATTACAATGAGCAGTTCTTC. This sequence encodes CASWGRNYNEQFF. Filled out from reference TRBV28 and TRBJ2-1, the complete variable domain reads DVKVTQSSRYLVKRTGEKVFLECVQDMDHENMFWYRQDPGLGLRLIYFSYDVKMKEKGDIPEGYSVSREKKERFSLILESASTNQTSMYLCASWGRNYNEQFFGPGTRLTVL.

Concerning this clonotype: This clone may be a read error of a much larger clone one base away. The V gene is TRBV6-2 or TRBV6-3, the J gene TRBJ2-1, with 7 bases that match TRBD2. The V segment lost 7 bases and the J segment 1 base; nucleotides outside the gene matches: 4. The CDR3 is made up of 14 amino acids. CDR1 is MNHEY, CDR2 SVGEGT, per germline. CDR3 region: CASTYGRSYNEQFF. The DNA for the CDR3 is TGTGCCAGCACCTACGGGAGGTCCTACAATGAGCAGTTCTTC.

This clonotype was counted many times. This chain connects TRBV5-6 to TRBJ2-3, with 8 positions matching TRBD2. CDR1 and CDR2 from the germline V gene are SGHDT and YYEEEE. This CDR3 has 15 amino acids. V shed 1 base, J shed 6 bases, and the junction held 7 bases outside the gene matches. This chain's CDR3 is CASSLTSGGPDTQYF. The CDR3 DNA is TGTGCCAGCAGCTTGACCAGCGGGGGTCCCGATACGCAGTATTTT.

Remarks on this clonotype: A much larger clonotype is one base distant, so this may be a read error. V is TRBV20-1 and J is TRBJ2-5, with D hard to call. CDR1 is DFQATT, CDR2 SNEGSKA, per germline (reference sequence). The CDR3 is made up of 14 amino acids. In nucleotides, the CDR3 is TGCGGTGCTAGAGAGGCCGGGTACCAAGAGACCCAGTACTTC. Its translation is CGAREAGYQETQYF.

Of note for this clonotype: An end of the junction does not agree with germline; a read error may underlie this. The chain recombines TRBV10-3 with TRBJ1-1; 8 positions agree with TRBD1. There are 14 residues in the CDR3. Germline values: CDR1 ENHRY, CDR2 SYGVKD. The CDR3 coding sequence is TGTGCCAACAGTCGGACAGGGTTGAACACTGAAGCTTTCTTT. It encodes CANSRTGLNTEAFF.

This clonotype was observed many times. CDR3 DNA sequence: TGTGCCAGCAGTTTAGGGCTCCAGCAGTTCTTC. Its protein product is CASSLGLQQFF. This rearrangement joins TRBV12-3 or TRBV12-4 to TRBJ2-1; no clear D gene. The CDR3 contains 11 residues. Trimming took off 1 base at V and 11 bases at J, with 6 bases between the two ends.

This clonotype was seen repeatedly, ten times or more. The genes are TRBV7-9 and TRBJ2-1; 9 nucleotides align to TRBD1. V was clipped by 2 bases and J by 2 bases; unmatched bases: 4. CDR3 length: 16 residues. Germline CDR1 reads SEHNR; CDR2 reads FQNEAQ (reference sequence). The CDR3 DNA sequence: TGTGCCAGCAGCTTATACAGGGGGCCAGCCTACAATGAGCAGTTCTTC. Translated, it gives CASSLYRGPAYNEQFF.

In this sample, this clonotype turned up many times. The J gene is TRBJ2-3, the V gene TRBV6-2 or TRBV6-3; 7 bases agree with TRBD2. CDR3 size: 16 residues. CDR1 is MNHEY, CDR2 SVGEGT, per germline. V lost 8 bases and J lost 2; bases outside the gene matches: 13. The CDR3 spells CASGDLWDYNTDTQYF. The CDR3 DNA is TGTGCCAGCGGCGACCTATGGGACTACAACACAGATACGCAGTATTTT.